These 21 T cell receptor beta chains originate from one sample sequenced in a study of blood T cells in healthy people across ages. It was with a sample-barcoded 5' primer and a J-beta primer mix that a second PCR of roughly 6 to 12 cycles was run. TCRdb reprocessed the 5' RACE reads with MiXCR, giving one entry per CDR3 protein. The sample includes around 580,000 distinct CDR3 sequences, 45% to 55% of them seen just once. Sequencing used blood. These receptors all come from an older man in good health.

The rearrangement links TRBV7-6 to TRBJ1-1; 9 bases are shared with TRBD1. CDR3 size: 15 residues. Germline V CDR1 and CDR2: SGHVS, FNYEAQ. After removal of 5 bases from V and 6 bases from J, the junction contained 10 bases not matched to a gene. CDR3 nucleotides: TGTGCCAGCAGCGGAGCCGGGACAGGGCGAGCTGAAGCTTTCTTT. This gives the protein CASSGAGTGRAEAFF.

The chain has TRBV29-1 and TRBJ1-2; the D is unclear. This CDR3 has 12 amino acids. V lost 4 bases and J 6 bases, leaving 12 bases between the germline ends. In germline, CDR1 is SQVTM, CDR2 ANQGSEA. CDR3 loop: CSVVNENDGYTF. The CDR3 region has the DNA TGCAGCGTTGTGAACGAAAACGATGGCTACACCTTC.

The V gene is TRBV7-2, the J gene TRBJ2-3, with 11 bases matching TRBD2. The CDR3 length is 16 residues. Losses at the gene ends were 4 bases for V and 2 bases for J; bases not matched to a gene: 5. Germline V gene data show CDR1 as SGHTA and CDR2 as FQGNSA. The DNA of the CDR3 is TGTGCCAGCAGCTCCATGGGACTAGCGGACACAGATACGCAGTATTTT. As protein: CASSSMGLADTDTQYF.

Worth noting for this clonotype: Because it lacks the conserved phenylalanine or tryptophan at the end, this CDR3 is likely a read error. This chain connects TRBV7-2 to TRBJ1-2; a weak D match, TRBD1 (5 bases). Deletions cut 0 bases from V and 7 bases from J, with 12 bases between. Germline lookup yields CDR1 SGHTA and CDR2 FQGNSA. CDR3 length: 14 residues. CDR3 DNA sequence: TGTGCCAGCAGCTTAGCCCCCAGGGTTGGTGGCTACACCTAC. It specifies CASSLAPRVGGYTY.

The chain links TRBV6-2 or TRBV6-3 to TRBJ1-1, with D possibly being TRBD1 (5 bases). CDR1 is MNHEY, CDR2 SVGEGT, per germline. The CDR3 loop spans 15 amino acids. Trimming shortened V by 6 bases and J by 5 bases, and 19 bases separated the two germline ends. The CDR3: CASSQVRQGQTEAFF. The CDR3 coding sequence is TGTGCCAGCAGCCAAGTGCGGCAGGGCCAGACTGAAGCTTTCTTT.

With regard to this clonotype: Germline and junction disagree at one end, which may indicate a read error. The V and J genes are TRBV30 and TRBJ1-1; no clear D. Per germline, CDR1 GTSNPN and CDR2 SVGIG (reference sequence). The CDR3 consists of 13 residues. The CDR3 protein is CAWSGLSNTEAFF. CDR3 bases: TGTGCCTGGAGCGGCCTATCGAACACGGAAGCTTTCTTT.

This clonotype came up once. This rearrangement joins TRBV11-1 to TRBJ2-5, with D maybe TRBD2 (6 bases). CDR1 and CDR2 (germline): SGHAT, FQDESV (reference sequence). This CDR3 is 16 amino acids long. Trimming cost V 5 bases and J 11 bases, with 27 bases left between them. The CDR3 here is CASSPVGGESYNEQYF. CDR3 DNA: TGTGCCAGCAGCCCTGTGGGGGGAGAGTCCTACAATGAGCAGTACTTC.

In its sample, this clonotype was seen a few times. The chain carries TRBV5-1 and TRBJ2-3, with a possible D match to TRBD1 (5 bases). The CDR3 loop spans 16 amino acids. CDR1 SGHRS and CDR2 YFSETQ come from the germline V gene. V was trimmed by 0 bases and J by 4 bases, leaving 15 bases between them. The CDR3 region has the DNA TGCGCCAGCAGCTTGGTTTTCAGAGAAGGGGCAGATACGCAGTATTTT. It codes for CASSLVFREGADTQYF.

This chain links TRBV20-1 with TRBJ2-1, with D maybe TRBD2 (6 bases). The CDR3 runs to 14 residues. Germline lookup yields CDR1 DFQATT and CDR2 SNEGSKA (reference sequence). The V gene lost 6 bases and the J gene lost 2 bases, with 14 bases spanning the gap. CDR3 residues: CSAPQRATYNEQFF. The CDR3 DNA follows: TGCAGTGCCCCCCAGCGGGCGACCTACAATGAGCAGTTCTTC.

This chain connects TRBV5-1 to TRBJ2-1; 9 nucleotides agree with TRBD1. CDR3 length: 15 amino acids. CDR1 and CDR2 from the germline V gene are SGHRS and YFSETQ. V dropped 4 bases and J dropped 9; count of bases not matched to a gene: 11. The CDR3 region is CASSADRGDRSEQFF. The CDR3 bases are TGCGCCAGCAGCGCCGACAGGGGGGATCGGAGTGAGCAGTTCTTC.

In its sample, this clonotype was seen once. The chain uses TRBV3-1 and TRBJ2-5; D is unresolved. Germline assignment: CDR1 LGHDT and CDR2 YNNKEL (reference sequence). CDR3 length: 14 residues. V lost 5 bases to trimming and J lost 5 bases, with 15 bases between them. The CDR3 reads CASSYSILRETQYF. The CDR3 nucleotides are TGTGCCAGCAGCTACTCGATTCTCCGGGAGACCCAGTACTTC.

The chain employs TRBV12-5 and TRBJ2-1, with 9 nucleotides matching TRBD2. The CDR3 sequence is 16 residues long. The germline V gene encodes CDR1 LGHNT and CDR2 FRNRAP. Trimming removed 5 bases from V and 0 bases from J; junction bases left unmatched: 5. The CDR3 coding sequence is TGTGCTAGTGGTGGGGGTAGCGGGAGCTCCTACAATGAGCAGTTCTTC. Its translation: CASGGGSGSSYNEQFF.

This clonotype has a handful of counts. The V call is TRBV7-2, the J call TRBJ2-3; D may correspond to TRBD1 or TRBD2 (5 bases each). V lost 8 bases, J lost 4 bases, and 16 bases lay in between. Germline assignment: CDR1 SGHTA and CDR2 FQGNSA. The CDR3 contains 14 residues. The CDR3 loop is CASGLGVGPDTQYF. CDR3 nucleotide sequence: TGTGCCAGCGGACTCGGGGTGGGGCCAGATACGCAGTATTTT.

On this clonotype: Germline is not matched at one junction end, which may reflect a read error. The chain combines TRBV20-1 with TRBJ2-1; 9 nucleotides agree with TRBD2. The CDR3 extends over 14 amino acids. CDR1 DFQATT and CDR2 SNEGSKA come from the germline V gene (reference sequence). CDR3 amino acids: CGASSGGLVNEQFF. CDR3 nucleotides: TGCGGTGCCAGCAGCGGGGGGCTCGTCAATGAGCAGTTCTTC.

A few counts support this clonotype. Here the CDR3 DNA reads TGTGCCAGCAGCTTAACTCCCCGAAATTCACCCCTCCACTTT. Encoded protein: CASSLTPRNSPLHF. This rearrangement joins TRBV7-3 to TRBJ1-6; D remains unclear. The V gene's germline CDR1 is SGHTA and CDR2 FQGTGA. This CDR3 comprises 14 residues. Trimming stripped 0 bases from V and 7 bases from J, with 7 bases between.

This clonotype was counted a few times. The chain joins TRBV29-1 to TRBJ1-1; D perhaps matches TRBD1 (5 bases). CDR1 and CDR2 from the germline V gene are SQVTM and ANQGSEA. The ends were cut back, 5 bases at V and 4 bases at J, with 14 bases in the middle. The CDR3 is made up of 13 amino acids. CDR3 sequence reads: CSVREGVGTEAFF. CDR3 nucleotide sequence: TGCAGCGTTCGGGAAGGGGTAGGCACTGAAGCTTTCTTT.

This sequence joins TRBV5-1 and TRBJ2-7; D is possibly TRBD1 (5 bases). The J call may not be correct, given that the DNA end is closer to TRBJ2-5. Germline lookup yields CDR1 SGHRS and CDR2 YFSETQ. The CDR3 is made up of 14 amino acids. CDR3 sequence reads: CASSLLGVAETQYF. The CDR3 region has the DNA TGCGCCAGCAGCTTGCTAGGGGTGGCAGAGACCCAGTACTTC.

This clonotype was detected many times. The rearrangement uses TRBV6-6 and TRBJ1-2, with no clear D. Per the germline V gene, CDR1 is MNHNY and CDR2 is SVGAGI (reference sequence). This CDR3 is 15 amino acids long. V lost 3 bases and J 8 bases, leaving 19 bases between the germline ends. CDR3 loop: CASSYGLVRDGGYTF. The CDR3 DNA follows: TGTGCCAGCAGTTATGGCTTGGTGAGGGATGGAGGCTACACCTTC.

The V gene is TRBV20-1, the J gene TRBJ2-6; unclear D gene. Between the trimmed V and J ends, which lost 3 bases and 0 bases, there was a span of 6 bases. CDR3 length equals 14 residues. Germline V gene data show CDR1 as DFQATT and CDR2 as SNEGSKA (reference sequence). CDR3 nucleotide sequence: TGCAGTGCTAGTGGTCCCTCTGGGGCCAACGTCCTGACTTTC. Translating it yields CSASGPSGANVLTF.

The chain combines TRBV7-3 with TRBJ1-5, with a weak D call TRBD1 (6 bases). V gave up 4 bases and J gave up 0 bases, with 22 bases separating them. This CDR3 has 19 amino acids. Germline V gene lookup returns CDR1 SGHTA and CDR2 FQGTGA. CDR3 nucleotide sequence: TGTGCCAGCAGCTCATTAGGACTACAGGGCCCTAATAGCAATCAGCCCCAGCATTTT. Translated, it gives CASSSLGLQGPNSNQPQHF.

Note on this clonotype: This may be a read error: a much more frequent sequence differs by one nucleotide. The genes are TRBV6-6 and TRBJ1-1; D is unresolved. This CDR3 is 12 amino acids long. Trimming left V 8 bases short and J 1 base short, with 8 bases between. Germline CDR1 is MNHNY and CDR2 is SVGAGI (reference sequence). CDR3 nucleotide sequence: TGTGCCAGCGGCGTGGCGAACACTGAAGCTTTCTTT. Encoded protein: CASGVANTEAFF.